Presented here are 31 T cell receptor beta chains from one specimen sequenced in a study of cytomegalovirus exposure and HLA in healthy donors. Both 60 Vbeta primers and 13 Jbeta primers went into the PCR. Here immunoSEQ multiplex PCR was the method, and the copy in TCRdb shows in-frame clones only, minus some. The table includes 130,000 to 150,000 clones, 73% detected once. Sequencing used PBMCs. These receptors were obtained from a woman aged 40 to 50 in good health and CMV-seronegative.

CDR3 loop: CASSRDSQPLHF. The CDR3 region has the DNA TGTGCCAGCAGTCGGGACTCTCAACCCCTCCACTTT. The chain employs TRBV13 and TRBJ1-6; D perhaps matches TRBD1 (5 bases). In germline, CDR1 is PRHDT, CDR2 FYEKMQ (reference sequence). Trimming left V 6 bases short and J 12 bases short, with 12 bases between. This CDR3 has 12 residues.

V usage is TRBV7-9 and J usage is TRBJ2-5; 10 nucleotides line up with TRBD2. The CDR3 sequence is 16 residues long. Germline V gene sequence: CDR1 SEHNR, CDR2 FQNEAQ (reference sequence). Trimming cost V 3 bases and J 2 bases; bases outside gene matches: 6. The CDR3: CASSLERGGQQETQYF. The CDR3 DNA reads TGTGCCAGCAGCTTGGAGCGGGGGGGCCAGCAAGAGACCCAGTACTTC.

V and J are TRBV10-3 and TRBJ2-7; 9 bases line up with TRBD2. The V gene's germline CDR1 is ENHRY and CDR2 SYGVKD. The V gene end was trimmed by 6 bases and the J gene end by 6 bases; junction bases not matched to a gene: 9. The CDR3 covers 14 residues. The CDR3 sequence is CAISAGTSTGEQYV. The CDR3 DNA reads as TGTGCCATCAGCGCCGGGACTAGCACCGGCGAGCAGTACGTC.

The V gene is TRBV7-9, the J gene TRBJ2-6, with 12 bases fitting TRBD1. This CDR3 comprises 17 residues. J lost 4 bases, V lost 3 bases, and 4 bases had no gene match. Germline CDR1 SEHNR, CDR2 FQNEAQ (reference sequence). Here the CDR3 DNA reads TGTGCCAGCAGCTTGGGACAGGGGGCAGCAGGGGCCAACGTCCTGACTTTC. The encoded protein is CASSLGQGAAGANVLTF.

To note about this clone: Different DNA sequences within this sample yield the same CDR3. The CDR3 nucleotides read TGTGCCAGCAGCTTCGGGGGAGACTACGAGCAGTACTTC. Translated, it gives CASSFGGDYEQYF. The chain uses TRBV7-9 and TRBJ2-7; D perhaps matches TRBD2 (6 bases). The CDR3 contains 13 residues. The V end lost 3 bases, the J end lost 3 bases, and 9 bases lay between the germline ends. Germline CDR1 reads SEHNR; CDR2 reads FQNEAQ (reference sequence).

The DNA of the CDR3 is TGTGCCAGCAGCTCGGGACAGTTCTCTGGAAACACCATATATTTT. It encodes CASSSGQFSGNTIYF. The rearrangement joins TRBV11-1 to TRBJ1-3; 7 bases line up with TRBD1. V was clipped by 4 bases and J by 0 bases; unmatched bases: 3. Germline V lookup: CDR1 SGHAT, CDR2 FQDESV (reference sequence). The CDR3 contains 15 residues.

The chain joins TRBV5-4 to TRBJ2-1; 16 bases are a match to TRBD2. There are 17 residues in the CDR3. V shed 2 bases and J 7 bases; nucleotides not matched to a gene: 6. The germline gives CDR1 SGHNT, CDR2 YYREEE (reference sequence). The CDR3 region has the DNA TGTGCCAGCAGCTTCAACCCGGGACTAGCGGGGGGGAATGAGCAGTTCTTC. This translates into CASSFNPGLAGGNEQFF. Filled out from reference TRBV5-4 and TRBJ2-1, the complete variable domain reads ETGVTQSPTHLIKTRGQQVTLRCSSQSGHNTVSWYQQALGQGPQFIFQYYREEENGRGNFPPRFSGLQFPNYSSELNVNALELDDSALYLCASSFNPGLAGGNEQFFGPGTRLTVL.

This chain connects TRBV11-3 to TRBJ2-1; the D gene is possibly TRBD2 (6 bases). Germline V CDR1 and CDR2: SGHNT, YENEEA. Trimming shortened V by 4 bases and J by 6 bases, and 16 bases separated the two germline ends. This CDR3 has 15 amino acids. The CDR3 nucleotides read TGTGCCAGCAGCTCTGGCGGGGCACACCTCAATGAGCAGTTCTTC. Protein product: CASSSGGAHLNEQFF.

This chain joins TRBV7-8 and TRBJ1-2; no firm D call. CDR3 length: 12 residues. The V gene's germline CDR1 is SGHVS and CDR2 FQNEAQ. Trimming pared 5 bases from V and 3 bases from J, leaving 7 bases between. The CDR3 coding sequence is TGTGCCAGCAGCCCGGTAGACTATGGCTACACCTTC. Translating gives CASSPVDYGYTF.

The chain employs TRBV10-3 and TRBJ1-2; tentative D call: TRBD1 (5 bases). This CDR3 region has 16 residues. Germline V lookup: CDR1 ENHRY, CDR2 SYGVKD. The V and J ends lost 10 bases and 4 bases respectively, with 25 bases between them. CDR3: CATLRENPPTVYGYTF. For the CDR3, the DNA is TGTGCCACCCTCAGGGAAAACCCCCCTACGGTCTATGGCTACACCTTC.

The V call is TRBV6-1, the J call TRBJ1-1; the match to TRBD1 covers 11 bases. The CDR3 runs 15 residues. Germline assignment: CDR1 MNHNS and CDR2 SASEGT. Trimming removed 1 base from V and 5 bases from J; junction bases left unmatched: 3. CDR3 sequence reads: CASSEGGTGGTEAFF. The DNA for the CDR3 is TGTGCCAGCAGTGAAGGGGGGACAGGGGGGACTGAAGCTTTCTTT.

This chain links TRBV11-3 with TRBJ2-7; weak D call: TRBD2 (5 bases). Germline loops: CDR1 SGHNT, CDR2 YENEEA. The CDR3 loop spans 12 amino acids. V was pared by 5 bases and J by 6 bases, with 11 bases between. The CDR3 bases are TGTGCCAGCAGCCCCCGGGGTGGCGAGCAGTACTTC. Translating it yields CASSPRGGEQYF.

This clone was picked up a small number of times. The chain employs TRBV4-3 and TRBJ1-1; no clear D gene. CDR3 size: 15 residues. V was cut by 0 bases and J by 11 bases, with 19 bases left in between. CDR1 is LGHNA, CDR2 YSLEER, per germline. In DNA form, the CDR3 reads TGCGCCAGCAGCCAAGAAGGTGGACGGGGTCATGGGGCTTTCTTT. This sequence encodes CASSQEGGRGHGAFF.

This clone has more than one count but fewer than ten. The rearrangement joins TRBV4-3 to TRBJ2-3; TRBD2 might be the D (5 bases). V was shortened by 0 bases and J by 6 bases, with 10 bases between the two germline ends. Germline CDR1 is LGHNA and CDR2 is YSLEER. There are 14 residues in the CDR3. The CDR3 is CASSQDTRTDTQYF. CDR3 bases: TGCGCCAGCAGCCAAGACACTAGAACGGATACGCAGTATTTT.

The gene calls are TRBV5-4 and TRBJ2-3; 10 nucleotides align to TRBD2. CDR3 length: 16 amino acids. Germline V CDR1 and CDR2: SGHNT, YYREEE (reference sequence). V shed 0 bases, J shed 9 bases, and the junction held 10 bases outside the gene matches. This chain's CDR3 is CASSLAEGSGGMTQYF. CDR3 DNA sequence: TGTGCCAGCAGCTTGGCCGAGGGTAGCGGGGGGATGACGCAGTATTTT.

This sequence joins TRBV28 and TRBJ2-6; 7 nucleotides agree with TRBD2. V was clipped by 6 bases and J by 4 bases; unmatched bases: 15. Germline CDR1 and CDR2: MDHEN and SYDVKM. This CDR3 contains 18 residues. CDR3 region: CASRRGGDDMVGANVLTF. The CDR3 DNA is TGTGCCAGCAGGAGGGGAGGGGACGACATGGTGGGGGCCAACGTCCTGACTTTC. Based on the CDR3 plus reference TRBV28 and TRBJ2-6, the full variable domain is DVKVTQSSRYLVKRTGEKVFLECVQDMDHENMFWYRQDPGLGLRLIYFSYDVKMKEKGDIPEGYSVSREKKERFSLILESASTNQTSMYLCASRRGGDDMVGANVLTFGAGSRLTVL.

This clone was recorded once. The rearrangement uses TRBV5-4 and TRBJ1-2, with D maybe TRBD1 (5 bases). Germline-derived CDR1 and CDR2 are SGHNT and YYREEE (reference sequence). Trimming pared 2 bases from V and 4 bases from J, leaving 12 bases between. This CDR3 is built from 14 residues. CDR3 in amino acids: CASSFSRDPYGYTF. Here the CDR3 DNA reads TGTGCCAGCAGCTTTTCCAGGGATCCCTATGGCTACACCTTC.

Comment on this clone: The identical CDR3 is also encoded by other nucleotide sequences in the sample. This chain uses TRBV6-1 with TRBJ2-5; D is perhaps TRBD2 (5 bases). V gave up 1 base and J gave up 0 bases, with 6 bases separating them. CDR3 size: 14 residues. The germline V gene has CDR1 MNHNS and CDR2 SASEGT. The CDR3 reads CASSEGGYQETQYF. CDR3 coding DNA: TGTGCCAGCAGTGAAGGAGGGTACCAAGAGACCCAGTACTTC.

The chain employs TRBV19 and TRBJ2-4; D is uncertain. The V end lost 5 bases, the J end lost 9 bases, and 8 bases lay between the germline ends. Germline V CDR1 and CDR2: LNHDA, SQIVND (reference sequence). The CDR3 runs 11 residues. The CDR3 region has the DNA TGTGCCAGTAGTCCCGGTCCCATTCAGTACTTC. Protein product: CASSPGPIQYF.

The CDR3 reads CASSPTQGIRSGANVLTF. The CDR3 region has the DNA TGTGCCAGCTCACCTACTCAGGGTATCCGCTCTGGGGCCAACGTCCTGACTTTC. The V gene is TRBV18, the J gene TRBJ2-6; tentatively, D is TRBD1 (5 bases). The CDR3 is made up of 18 amino acids. V dropped 3 bases and J dropped 0 bases, with 15 bases sitting between them. From germline, CDR1 is KGHSH and CDR2 LQKENI. Looking up the rest from reference TRBV18 and TRBJ2-6 gives the full variable domain: NAGVMQNPRHLVRRRGQEARLRCSPMKGHSHVYWYRQLPEEGLKFMVYLQKENIIDESGMPKERFSAEFPKEGPSILRIQQVVRGDSAAYFCASSPTQGIRSGANVLTFGAGSRLTVL.

J is TRBJ1-1 and V is TRBV5-6; D gene unclear. The germline CDR1 and CDR2 sequences are SGHDT and YYEEEE. Trimming shortened V by 4 bases and J by 0 bases, and 13 bases separated the two germline ends. The CDR3 is 15 amino acids. CDR3 loop: CASSRREGVNTEAFF. The CDR3 DNA follows: TGTGCCAGCAGCCGGCGAGAGGGCGTGAACACTGAAGCTTTCTTT. The full variable domain, rest sourced from reference TRBV5-6 and TRBJ1-1, is DAGVTQSPTHLIKTRGQQVTLRCSPKSGHDTVSWYQQALGQGPQFIFQYYEEEERQRGNFPDRFSGHQFPNYSSELNVNALLLGDSALYLCASSRREGVNTEAFFGQGTRLTVV.

The V gene is TRBV20-1, the J gene TRBJ1-1; D call uncertain. The V gene lost 5 bases and the J gene lost 1 base, with 5 bases spanning the gap. Germline V lookup: CDR1 DFQATT, CDR2 SNEGSKA (reference sequence). The CDR3 runs to 11 residues. CDR3 protein: CSASGNTEAFF. DNA for the CDR3: TGCAGTGCTTCGGGGAACACTGAAGCTTTCTTT.

CDR3 amino acids: CASSIGRQGAATEAFF. Here the CDR3 DNA reads TGTGCCAGTAGTATAGGCCGTCAGGGGGCTGCCACTGAAGCTTTCTTT. V gene TRBV19 combines with J gene TRBJ1-1, with TRBD1 matching 8 bases. The length of the CDR3 is 16 residues. Losses at the gene ends were 1 base for V and 4 bases for J; bases not matched to a gene: 8. Looked up from germline, CDR1 is LNHDA and CDR2 is SQIVND (reference sequence).

The rearrangement links TRBV6-4 to TRBJ2-1, with 9 positions matching TRBD2. The germline V gene has CDR1 MRHNA and CDR2 SNTAGT. The ends lost 0 bases at V and 8 bases at J; junction bases unmatched: 2. The CDR3 consists of 14 residues. CDR3 bases: TGTGCCAGCAGTGACTCGCGGGGGGGCCATGAGCAGTTCTTC. Its protein product is CASSDSRGGHEQFF.

The V and J genes are TRBV5-8 and TRBJ1-5; D is unresolved. The V end lost 4 bases, the J end lost 0 bases, and 11 bases lay between the germline ends. CDR3 length: 15 residues. CDR1 is SGHTS and CDR2 is YDEGEE in the germline V gene. The CDR3 protein is CASSRPQDSNQPQHF. The CDR3 DNA follows: TGTGCCAGCAGCAGACCCCAGGATAGCAATCAGCCCCAGCATTTT.

This chain connects TRBV7-9 to TRBJ1-6; D not resolved. Germline CDR1 is SEHNR and CDR2 is FQNEAQ (reference sequence). The CDR3 sequence is 15 residues long. Trimming stripped 5 bases from V and 3 bases from J, with 11 bases between. The CDR3 reads CASSLLRSYNSPLHF. CDR3 in DNA: TGTGCCAGCAGCCTCCTCCGCAGCTATAATTCACCCCTCCACTTT. Supplemented by reference TRBV7-9 and TRBJ1-6, the full variable domain reads DTGVSQNPRHKITKRGQNVTFRCDPISEHNRLYWYRQTLGQGPEFLTYFQNEAQLEKSRLLSDRFSAERPKGSFSTLEIQRTEQGDSAMYLCASSLLRSYNSPLHFGNGTRLTVT.

The V call is TRBV5-1, the J call TRBJ2-1; D is perhaps TRBD1 (5 bases). The CDR3 is made up of 14 amino acids. Trimming cost V 0 bases and J 6 bases, with 10 bases left between them. Germline-derived CDR1 and CDR2 are SGHRS and YFSETQ. The CDR3 region is CASSLVPGPNEQFF. The CDR3 region has the DNA TGCGCCAGCAGCTTGGTCCCAGGGCCCAATGAGCAGTTCTTC.

This clone was recorded only once. V gene TRBV7-9 combines with J gene TRBJ2-2, with D hard to call. The V gene lost 4 bases and the J gene lost 3 bases, with 9 bases spanning the gap. Germline values: CDR1 SEHNR, CDR2 FQNEAQ (reference sequence). The CDR3 loop spans 14 amino acids. The DNA for the CDR3 is TGTGCCAGCAGCTCCAGCGAGTACACCGGGGAGCTGTTTTTT. It is translated as CASSSSEYTGELFF. Complete variable domain (other parts from reference TRBV7-9 and TRBJ2-2): DTGVSQNPRHKITKRGQNVTFRCDPISEHNRLYWYRQTLGQGPEFLTYFQNEAQLEKSRLLSDRFSAERPKGSFSTLEIQRTEQGDSAMYLCASSSSEYTGELFFGEGSRLTVL.

This chain joins TRBV9 and TRBJ2-1; TRBD1 might be the D (6 bases). CDR3 size: 12 residues. Between the trimmed V and J ends, which lost 5 bases and 6 bases, there was a span of 9 bases. Germline V CDR1 and CDR2: SGDLS, YYNGEE. The CDR3 region is CASSRGGNEQFF. In nucleotides, the CDR3 is TGTGCCAGCAGTAGAGGGGGCAATGAGCAGTTCTTC.

The chain recombines TRBV5-6 with TRBJ2-1, with D perhaps TRBD1 (5 bases). The CDR3 totals 16 residues. The ends were cut back, 4 bases at V and 7 bases at J, with 21 bases in the middle. In germline, CDR1 is SGHDT, CDR2 YYEEEE. Here the CDR3 reads CASSPQRGGFRNEQFF. The CDR3 nucleotides are TGTGCCAGCAGCCCCCAAAGGGGCGGATTTCGAAATGAGCAGTTCTTC. The full variable domain, completed using reference TRBV5-6 and TRBJ2-1, is DAGVTQSPTHLIKTRGQQVTLRCSPKSGHDTVSWYQQALGQGPQFIFQYYEEEERQRGNFPDRFSGHQFPNYSSELNVNALLLGDSALYLCASSPQRGGFRNEQFFGPGTRLTVL.

In this sample, this clone turned up many times. This chain uses TRBV27 with TRBJ1-3; no definite D call. This CDR3 spans 12 amino acids. The ends were cut back, 2 bases at V and 4 bases at J, with 3 bases in the middle. CDR1 and CDR2 (germline): MNHEY, SMNVEV (reference sequence). The CDR3 reads CASSLAGNTIYF. CDR3 nucleotide sequence: TGTGCCAGCAGTTTAGCGGGAAACACCATATATTTT.